The rows below give T cell receptor beta chains drawn from one sample of a study of radiotherapy plus CTLA-4 blockade in lung cancer. Assay: immunoSEQ multiplex PCR; the TCRdb copy retains only in-frame clones and omits some. The repertoire consists of about 110,000 clones, with approximately 87% occurring once and the leading ten covering roughly 2.5%. This sample comprised peripheral blood, obtained from a patient treated with radiotherapy plus ipilimumab. These TCRs come from a human donor with non-small cell lung cancer that progressed on radiotherapy plus ipilimumab. Some clones in this sample may be carry-over from other donors' samples. Each CDR3 is given with its conserved first and last residue. A D gene is named only where the DNA matches it firmly. A clone size is listed for some rows: how often the clone was seen (once, few, many), or a class if it is expanded.

clone size: .; D gene: .; V gene: TRBV7-8; J gene: TRBJ2-1; CDR3 DNA: TGTGCCAGCAGCTTCCATGAGGGGACCTTCTCCTACAATGAGCAGTTCTTC; CDR3 protein: CASSFHEGTFSYNEQFF
clone size: .; D gene: .; V gene: TRBV7-8; J gene: TRBJ2-5; CDR3 DNA: TGTGCCAGCAGCCCCTTACAAGAGACCCAGTACTTC; CDR3 protein: CASSPLQETQYF
clone size: once; D gene: TRBD1; V gene: TRBV18; J gene: TRBJ2-7; CDR3 DNA: TGTGCCAGCCAACAGGGGGCGAGCTACGAGCAGTACTTC; CDR3 protein: CASQQGASYEQYF
clone size: .; D gene: .; V gene: TRBV18; J gene: TRBJ1-1; CDR3 DNA: TGTGCCAGCTCACCGACTGAGGACACTGAAGCTTTCTTT; CDR3 protein: CASSPTEDTEAFF
clone size: once; D gene: .; V gene: TRBV25-1; J gene: TRBJ2-3; CDR3 DNA: TGTGCCAGCAGTGACAATGGAGCGTCAGATACGCAGTATTTT; CDR3 protein: CASSDNGASDTQYF
clone size: .; D gene: TRBD2; V gene: TRBV5-1; J gene: TRBJ2-2; CDR3 DNA: TGCGCCAGCAGCTTGAGGCTAGAGCGGGGGACCGGGGAGCTGTTTTTT; CDR3 protein: CASSLRLERGTGELFF
clone size: .; D gene: .; V gene: TRBV5-1; J gene: TRBJ2-3; CDR3 DNA: TGCGCCAGCAGGGGTCAGGGCGATACCACAGATACGCAGTATTTT; CDR3 protein: CASRGQGDTTDTQYF
clone size: .; D gene: TRBD2; V gene: TRBV27; J gene: TRBJ2-1; CDR3 DNA: TGTGCCAGCAGTTTAGGACTAGCGGGCCTCAATGAGCAGTTCTTC; CDR3 protein: CASSLGLAGLNEQFF
clone size: .; D gene: TRBD1; V gene: TRBV9; J gene: TRBJ2-7; CDR3 DNA: TGTGCCAGCAGCGTAGTTTCCGGCAGGGGGTTACACGAGCAGTACTTC; CDR3 protein: CASSVVSGRGLHEQYF
clone size: .; D gene: .; V gene: TRBV28; J gene: TRBJ2-7; CDR3 DNA: TGTGCCAGCAGCCTTTTGGACTACGAGCAGTACTTC; CDR3 protein: CASSLLDYEQYF
clone size: .; D gene: TRBD1; V gene: TRBV6-5; J gene: TRBJ2-7; CDR3 DNA: TGTGCCAGCAGTTACTCGCGGACAGGGGAAGCGCAGTACTTC; CDR3 protein: CASSYSRTGEAQYF
clone size: once; D gene: .; V gene: TRBV7-2; J gene: TRBJ1-6; CDR3 DNA: TGTGCCAGCAGCCTCCGGGAGTATGATTCACCCCTCCACTTT; CDR3 protein: CASSLREYDSPLHF
clone size: .; D gene: .; V gene: TRBV18; J gene: TRBJ2-7; CDR3 DNA: TGTGCCAGCTCACCCCGACAGGAAATGGGGTACTTC; CDR3 protein: CASSPRQEMGYF
clone size: .; D gene: .; V gene: TRBV7-9; J gene: TRBJ1-5; CDR3 DNA: TGTGCCAGCAGCTTAGGAGGGGCGCAGGGTCAGCCCCAGCATTTT; CDR3 protein: CASSLGGAQGQPQHF
clone size: .; D gene: .; V gene: TRBV29-1; J gene: TRBJ1-1; CDR3 DNA: TGCAGCGTCCAGGGCCCCGTGAACACTGAAGCTTTCTTT; CDR3 protein: CSVQGPVNTEAFF
clone size: .; D gene: .; V gene: TRBV12-5; J gene: TRBJ1-3; CDR3 DNA: TGTGCTAGTGGTACCGGACAGTTCTCTGGAAACACCATATATTTT; CDR3 protein: CASGTGQFSGNTIYF
clone size: .; D gene: TRBD1; V gene: TRBV11-3; J gene: TRBJ2-1; CDR3 DNA: TGTGCCAGCAGCTTAGGTCGACAGGGTCGGTGGAATGAGCAGTTCTTC; CDR3 protein: CASSLGRQGRWNEQFF
clone size: .; D gene: .; V gene: TRBV6-1; J gene: TRBJ2-2; CDR3 DNA: TGTGCCAGCGGTGGGTGGACCGGGGAGCTGTTTTTT; CDR3 protein: CASGGWTGELFF
clone size: .; D gene: .; V gene: TRBV7-3; J gene: TRBJ2-2; CDR3 DNA: TGTGCCAGCGAACGCCGTGGAACAAACACCGGGGAGCTGTTTTTT; CDR3 protein: CASERRGTNTGELFF
clone size: .; D gene: .; V gene: TRBV6-5; J gene: TRBJ1-1; CDR3 DNA: TGTGCCAGCAGTTACGGAGGGGCCGGATTCCCTGAAGCTTTCTTT; CDR3 protein: CASSYGGAGFPEAFF
clone size: .; D gene: .; V gene: TRBV6-5; J gene: TRBJ2-3; CDR3 DNA: TGTGCCAGCAGTCCTCTTAGCACAGATACGCAGTATTTT; CDR3 protein: CASSPLSTDTQYF
clone size: .; D gene: .; V gene: TRBV6-5; J gene: TRBJ1-5; CDR3 DNA: TGTGCCAGCAGTTCTCAGGAAGATCAGCCCCAGCATTTT; CDR3 protein: CASSSQEDQPQHF
clone size: .; D gene: .; V gene: TRBV18; J gene: TRBJ1-2; CDR3 DNA: TGTGCCAGCTCACCTGCCAGGGCCGTCTATGGCTACACCTTC; CDR3 protein: CASSPARAVYGYTF
clone size: .; D gene: .; V gene: TRBV5-1; J gene: TRBJ2-5; CDR3 DNA: TGCGCCAGCAGCTTGGCTCCGCGGGGGCGAACCCAAGAGACCCAGTACTTC; CDR3 protein: CASSLAPRGRTQETQYF
clone size: .; D gene: TRBD1; V gene: TRBV5-1; J gene: TRBJ1-5; CDR3 DNA: TGCGCCAGCAGCTTCTCAGGGGGACAGCCCCAGCATTTT; CDR3 protein: CASSFSGGQPQHF
clone size: .; D gene: TRBD1; V gene: TRBV11-3; J gene: TRBJ2-5; CDR3 DNA: TGTGCCAGCAGCTTAAGTAGGACAGGGGGCCAGGAGACCCAGTACTTC; CDR3 protein: CASSLSRTGGQETQYF
clone size: .; D gene: .; V gene: TRBV5-6; J gene: TRBJ2-1; CDR3 DNA: TGTGCCAGCAGCTTATTTCGGGGAGAGCAGTTCTTC; CDR3 protein: CASSLFRGEQFF
clone size: .; D gene: .; V gene: TRBV4-2; J gene: TRBJ1-3; CDR3 DNA: TGTGCCAGCAGCCGGGTCCAATTCGGGGTTACGGGTTCTGGAAACACCATATATTTT; CDR3 protein: CASSRVQFGVTGSGNTIYF
clone size: .; D gene: TRBD1; V gene: TRBV5-4; J gene: TRBJ2-5; CDR3 DNA: TGTGCCAGCAGCTTCGCCGGGACAGGGGCAGAGACCCAGTACTTC; CDR3 protein: CASSFAGTGAETQYF
clone size: .; D gene: .; V gene: TRBV7-2; J gene: TRBJ1-4; CDR3 DNA: TGTGCCAGCAGCTTACCGCCGAGGGGAAGAAATGAAAAACTGTTTTTT; CDR3 protein: CASSLPPRGRNEKLFF
clone size: .; D gene: TRBD2; V gene: TRBV5-1; J gene: TRBJ2-5; CDR3 DNA: TGCGCCAGCCGACAGACTAGCGGGGTAGAGACCCAGTACTTC; CDR3 protein: CASRQTSGVETQYF
clone size: .; D gene: TRBD1; V gene: TRBV11-3; J gene: TRBJ2-6; CDR3 DNA: TGTGCCAGCAGCTCCCACACCGGGACAGGGTTATCTGGGGCCAACGTCCTGACTTTC; CDR3 protein: CASSSHTGTGLSGANVLTF
clone size: once; D gene: TRBD1; V gene: TRBV6-5; J gene: TRBJ2-7; CDR3 DNA: TGTGCCAGCAGCCGGACAGGGAACAACGAGCAGTACTTC; CDR3 protein: CASSRTGNNEQYF
clone size: .; D gene: .; V gene: TRBV14; J gene: TRBJ2-3; CDR3 DNA: TGTGCCAGCAGCCAAGGACTAAGGGGGAGCACAGATACGCAGTATTTT; CDR3 protein: CASSQGLRGSTDTQYF
clone size: .; D gene: .; V gene: TRBV5-4; J gene: TRBJ2-7; CDR3 DNA: TGTGCCAGCAGCTTGGGGCAGGGCGGATCCTACGAGCAGTACTTC; CDR3 protein: CASSLGQGGSYEQYF
clone size: .; D gene: TRBD1; V gene: TRBV18; J gene: TRBJ2-2; CDR3 DNA: TGTGCCAGCTCACCAGCGACAGGGGGCATCACCGGGGAGCTGTTTTTT; CDR3 protein: CASSPATGGITGELFF
clone size: .; D gene: TRBD1; V gene: TRBV6-8; J gene: TRBJ1-5; CDR3 DNA: TGTGCCAGCAGTTACGTCGACGGATTACAGGGGGCGCATCAGCCCCAGCATTTT; CDR3 protein: CASSYVDGLQGAHQPQHF
clone size: .; D gene: .; V gene: TRBV11-2; J gene: TRBJ1-1; CDR3 DNA: TGTGCCAGCAGCTCCAGGCGGTATCAGGGGAAGACTTTCTTT; CDR3 protein: CASSSRRYQGKTFF
clone size: .; D gene: .; V gene: TRBV30; J gene: TRBJ1-5; CDR3 DNA: TGTGCCTGGAGTGAACAGTCTGGGAATCAGCCCCAGCATTTT; CDR3 protein: CAWSEQSGNQPQHF
clone size: .; D gene: TRBD2; V gene: TRBV5-5; J gene: TRBJ2-7; CDR3 DNA: TGTGCCAGCAGCTTGACTAGCGGGGCCTACGAGCAGTACTTC; CDR3 protein: CASSLTSGAYEQYF
clone size: .; D gene: TRBD1; V gene: TRBV5-5; J gene: TRBJ1-3; CDR3 DNA: TGTGCCAGCAGCTTGGTAACAGGGGAGTCCGGAAACACCATATATTTT; CDR3 protein: CASSLVTGESGNTIYF
clone size: .; D gene: .; V gene: TRBV4-2; J gene: TRBJ1-2; CDR3 DNA: TGTGCCAGCAGCCAGCGGACAGATCGCTATGGCTACACCTTC; CDR3 protein: CASSQRTDRYGYTF
clone size: .; D gene: .; V gene: TRBV5-1; J gene: TRBJ1-6; CDR3 DNA: TGCGCCAGCAGCGAGACCGGGCCAGGGAATTCACCCCTCCACTTT; CDR3 protein: CASSETGPGNSPLHF
clone size: .; D gene: TRBD1; V gene: TRBV19; J gene: TRBJ2-1; CDR3 DNA: TGTGCCAGTAGTCAAGGGACAGGGAACTACAATGAGCAGTTCTTC; CDR3 protein: CASSQGTGNYNEQFF
clone size: once; D gene: TRBD1; V gene: TRBV15; J gene: TRBJ1-5; CDR3 DNA: TGTGCCACCAGCATTCCCGGGACAGGCAATCAGCCCCAGCATTTT; CDR3 protein: CATSIPGTGNQPQHF
clone size: .; D gene: .; V gene: TRBV6-5; J gene: TRBJ2-7; CDR3 DNA: TGTGCCAGCAGTTACGAGTCCGGAGCCTACGAGCAGTACTTC; CDR3 protein: CASSYESGAYEQYF
clone size: once; D gene: TRBD1; V gene: TRBV27; J gene: TRBJ2-7; CDR3 DNA: TGTGCCAGCAGTTTTTGGGACAGGGGATACGAGCAGTACTTC; CDR3 protein: CASSFWDRGYEQYF
clone size: .; D gene: .; V gene: TRBV7-2; J gene: TRBJ2-7; CDR3 DNA: TGTGCCAGCAGCTTATCCTGGGGCGAGCAGTACTTC; CDR3 protein: CASSLSWGEQYF
clone size: .; D gene: TRBD2; V gene: TRBV11-3; J gene: TRBJ2-3; CDR3 DNA: TGTGCCAGCAGCGCCGGACTAGGTCGTGTGGATACGCAGTATTTT; CDR3 protein: CASSAGLGRVDTQYF
clone size: many; D gene: .; V gene: TRBV6-5; J gene: TRBJ2-2; CDR3 DNA: TGTGCCAGCAGTGCGACCCCTCCCGGGGAGCTGTTTTTT; CDR3 protein: CASSATPPGELFF
clone size: .; D gene: TRBD1; V gene: TRBV6-5; J gene: TRBJ1-6; CDR3 DNA: TGTGCCAGCAGGACACGACAGGGTAATTCACCCCTCCACTTT; CDR3 protein: CASRTRQGNSPLHF
clone size: once; D gene: TRBD1; V gene: TRBV28; J gene: TRBJ1-5; CDR3 DNA: TGTGCCAGCAGTCCGGGGGAGAGGACAGGGTTCAATCAGCCCCAGCATTTT; CDR3 protein: CASSPGERTGFNQPQHF
clone size: .; D gene: .; V gene: TRBV5-4; J gene: TRBJ1-4; CDR3 DNA: TGTGCCAGCAGAAAGCAGGAGGGTGAAAAACTGTTTTTT; CDR3 protein: CASRKQEGEKLFF
clone size: .; D gene: .; V gene: TRBV18; J gene: TRBJ1-5; CDR3 DNA: TGTGCCAGCTCCTCTTCGGGGGGTCAGCCCCAGCATTTT; CDR3 protein: CASSSSGGQPQHF
clone size: .; D gene: .; V gene: TRBV5-6; J gene: TRBJ1-2; CDR3 DNA: TGTGCCAGCAGGCAGAACTATGGCTACACCTTC; CDR3 protein: CASRQNYGYTF